The 16 T cell receptor beta chains below come from one sample, sequenced in a study of T cells in localized non-small cell lung cancer. Only in-frame clones appear in the TCRdb table, and some are missing; sequencing was by immunoSEQ multiplex PCR. There are 2,000 or so clones in the sample; approximately 20% occur only once, and roughly 15% lies in the top ten. Sequenced material: lung tumor tissue, taken before any cancer treatment. These receptors were obtained from an older male donor with stage I lung adenocarcinoma.

The chain has TRBV19 and TRBJ1-2, with TRBD1 as a possible D gene (6 bases). CDR1 and CDR2 from the germline V gene are LNHDA and SQIVND (reference sequence). The V end was cut by 1 base, the J end by 4 bases, with 13 bases between. The CDR3 covers 15 residues. CDR3 nucleotide sequence: TGTGCCAGTAGTATAGGGACCGGACAGACCTATGGCTACACCTTC. Its protein product is CASSIGTGQTYGYTF.

The chain carries TRBV12-5 and TRBJ1-5; D is unclear. Germline values: CDR1 LGHNT, CDR2 FRNRAP. The CDR3 has 12 residues. V lost 1 base and J lost 4, with 2 bases in between. The CDR3: CASGLDNQPQHF. CDR3 DNA: TGTGCTAGTGGTTTGGATAATCAGCCCCAGCATTTT. The variable domain in full, with the rest retrieved from reference TRBV12-5 and TRBJ1-5, is DARVTQTPRHKVTEMGQEVTMRCQPILGHNTVFWYRQTMMQGLELLAYFRNRAPLDDSGMPKDRFSAEMPDATLATLKIQPSEPRDSAVYFCASGLDNQPQHFGDGTRLSIL.

This clone has just a few counts. The chain has TRBV10-3 and TRBJ2-5, with D perhaps TRBD2 (6 bases). Germline V gene lookup returns CDR1 ENHRY and CDR2 SYGVKD. The CDR3 extends over 16 amino acids. The V end was cut by 0 bases, the J end by 5 bases, with 16 bases between. The CDR3 loop is CAISESRDPLGETQYF. As DNA, the CDR3 is TGTGCCATCAGTGAGTCGCGGGACCCCCTCGGGGAGACCCAGTACTTC.

The chain recombines TRBV11-3 with TRBJ1-1; no firm D call. Trimming left V 0 bases short and J 1 base short, with 9 bases between. This CDR3 is built from 15 residues. Per the germline V gene, CDR1 is SGHNT and CDR2 is YENEEA. CDR3 loop: CASSLERSKNTEAFF. The CDR3 DNA reads TGTGCCAGCAGCTTAGAGAGGAGTAAGAACACTGAAGCTTTCTTT.

As to this clone: Compared with germline, one end of the junction differs, possibly owing to a read error. The rearrangement joins TRBV9 to TRBJ2-3, with 10 bases that match TRBD2. There are 12 residues in the CDR3. CDR1 is SGDLS, CDR2 YYNGEE, per germline. CDR3 DNA sequence: TGTGCCAGCAGCGTTACTAGCGGGGTCCCGGATTTT. Translating it yields CASSVTSGVPDF.

This clone is labeled as medium-sized. The DNA of the CDR3 is TGCGCCAGCAGCGCCCGCTATTACAGGGAAACCTACGAGCAGTACTTC. Its translation is CASSARYYRETYEQYF. This chain uses TRBV4-1 with TRBJ2-7; tentative D call: TRBD1 (6 bases). V lost 5 bases and J 2 bases, leaving 19 bases between the germline ends. This CDR3 spans 16 amino acids. Germline V gene sequence: CDR1 MGHRA, CDR2 YSYEKL.

Written as DNA, the CDR3 is TGTGCCAGCAGCCCGGGCCGAGGGGTACCCCTCAGCACAGATACGCAGTATTTT. Translating gives CASSPGRGVPLSTDTQYF. The chain recombines TRBV14 with TRBJ2-3; D might be TRBD1 or TRBD2, each matching 5 bases. The germline gives CDR1 SGHDN, CDR2 FVKESK. The CDR3 consists of 18 residues. V shed 4 bases and J shed 0 bases, with 20 bases lying between them. The complete variable domain, with remaining parts taken from reference TRBV14 and TRBJ2-3, reads EAGVTQFPSHSVIEKGQTVTLRCDPISGHDNLYWYRRVMGKEIKFLLHFVKESKQDESGMPNNRFLAERTGGTYSTLKVQPAELEDSGVYFCASSPGRGVPLSTDTQYFGPGTRLTVL.

This chain joins TRBV19 and TRBJ1-2, with D possibly TRBD1 on 5 matching bases. The germline V gene encodes CDR1 LNHDA and CDR2 SQIVND (reference sequence). V was pared by 2 bases and J by 7 bases, with 14 bases between. The CDR3 covers 14 residues. In nucleotides, the CDR3 is TGTGCCAGTAGTATACGGAGTGAAGGGGTTGGCTACACCTTC. It specifies CASSIRSEGVGYTF.

This clone showed up just a few times. The sample carries other DNA sequences with the same CDR3. This chain connects TRBV11-3 to TRBJ1-6, with D possibly matching TRBD1 (5 bases). V shed 0 bases and J shed 10 bases, with 13 bases lying between them. Germline CDR1 SGHNT, CDR2 YENEEA. This CDR3 region has 15 residues. The CDR3 reads CASSLERGRGSPLHF. The CDR3 coding sequence is TGTGCCAGCAGCTTAGAGCGGGGTCGGGGCTCACCCCTCCACTTT.

Only a few counts were recorded for this clone. The rearrangement uses TRBV6-8 and TRBJ2-3; 9 positions match TRBD1. This CDR3 region has 16 residues. The germline gives CDR1 MNHGY, CDR2 SAAAGT. The V and J ends lost 0 bases and 3 bases, in that order; junction bases with no gene match: 4. In DNA, the CDR3 is TGTGCCAGCAGTTACTCATGGACAGGGGATACAGATACGCAGTATTTT. Translation gives CASSYSWTGDTDTQYF.

The chain couples TRBV6-8 to TRBJ2-3; D uncertain. The CDR3 runs to 13 residues. Germline V CDR1 and CDR2: MNHGY, SAAAGT. V lost 8 bases, J lost 1 base, and 10 bases lay in between. DNA of the CDR3: TGTGCCAGCGTCCGGTCGGGCACAGATACGCAGTATTTT. Translating gives CASVRSGTDTQYF.

This clone was detected only a few times. In nucleotides, the CDR3 is TGTGCCAGCTCACCCGGGACAGGGGACGAGCAGTACTTC. Amino acid sequence: CASSPGTGDEQYF. The chain employs TRBV18 and TRBJ2-7, with 10 bases fitting TRBD1. V was clipped by 3 bases and J by 5 bases; unmatched bases: 1. CDR1 and CDR2 from the germline V gene are KGHSH and LQKENI. The CDR3 runs 13 residues.

This clone was picked up a small number of times. This chain uses TRBV11-3 with TRBJ2-5; 8 bases line up with TRBD1. Germline-derived CDR1 and CDR2 are SGHNT and YENEEA. The ends lost 5 bases at V and 5 bases at J; junction bases unmatched: 10. This CDR3 is 15 amino acids long. CDR3 residues: CASSPRTGRGETQYF. The CDR3 DNA sequence: TGTGCCAGCAGCCCCAGGACAGGGAGAGGGGAGACCCAGTACTTC.

This clone qualifies as large (0.1 to 1%). The identical CDR3 is also encoded by other nucleotide sequences in the sample. The CDR3 loop is CASSGAGNYGYTF. CDR3 DNA: TGTGCCAGCAGTGGGGCGGGAAACTATGGCTACACCTTC. The chain employs TRBV6-8 and TRBJ1-2; weak D call: TRBD1 (5 bases). V lost 5 bases, J lost 2 bases, and 9 bases lay in between. The CDR3 is made up of 13 amino acids. The V gene's germline CDR1 is MNHGY and CDR2 SAAAGT.

V is TRBV1 and J is TRBJ1-4; no DNA check was done on the table's D call, TRBD1. TRBV1 is a pseudogene locus. This CDR3 region has 15 residues. The CDR3 DNA sequence: TGCGCCAGCAGCCAAGGAGGGACAGGGGATGAAAAACTGTTTTTT. It is translated as CASSQGGTGDEKLFF.

The gene calls are TRBV6-8 and TRBJ2-2; 12 nucleotides agree with TRBD2. Germline CDR1 is MNHGY and CDR2 is SAAAGT. V dropped 2 bases and J dropped 6; count of bases not matched to a gene: 4. There are 16 residues in the CDR3. CDR3 sequence: CASSYNPSGGAGELFF. The CDR3 region has the DNA TGTGCCAGCAGTTACAACCCTAGCGGGGGGGCCGGGGAGCTGTTTTTT.